This TCR beta chain is drawn from a study of CD8 T cells in Susac syndrome (dated by TCRdb to about 2019). Study-wide context: The study used repertoire sequencing to test whether antigen drove CD8+ T cell activation and differentiation in Susac syndrome.

RNA was extracted using the RNeasy kit, and about 0.45 to 1 ug of the RNA was reverse transcribed with random hexamers. The immunoSEQ multiplex PCR assay, which covers 54 Vbeta and 13 Jbeta segments, was used to amplify TCR beta CDR3 regions. To correct PCR amplification bias, a synthetic template baseline was used for both primer optimization and computational correction. The original pipeline was this. Reads were assigned to V, D and J genes according to IMGT and analyzed in immunoSEQ Analyzer, with only productive sequences retained. To calculate clonality, Shannon entropy was normalized by log2 of the number of productive unique sequences and then subtracted from one. Public and private clones were assessed among the 100 most prevalent clones of each patient and control. Clones were defined as Susac-specific when absent from the healthy and MS cohorts, from over 950 published viral clones and from other ImmuneACCESS disease sequences. TCRdb ran its own pipeline on the public reads, namely fastp trimming at Q25 and MiXCR clone calling, and kept in-frame beta chains. Every CDR3 protein is listed once, alongside the most common genes and DNA of its rows. The authors' filters were not applied to this entry. The sample table contains 150,000 to 250,000 distinct CDR3 sequences; only one count was recorded for nearly 95% of them. Of the sample, about 0.087% falls within the top ten clones.

The study at large found these results: The study acknowledged that relatively few individuals were included in the TCR sequencing and HLA analysis.

With regard to this clonotype: The specificity of this receptor is unknown. Per-base quality was not reported, and no clone a single base away is much larger than it.

From a lookup of the germline V gene, CDR1 and CDR2 are KGHDR and SFDVKD. From cysteine to phenylalanine, the CDR3 is 13 amino acids long. Only the CDR3 region is kept as DNA, spanning 39 bases read in frame from base 1. Trimming costs V 10 bases and J 1 base, and their ends lie 11 bases apart. Peripheral blood CD8+ and CD4+ T cells from healthy donors, Susac syndrome patients and multiple sclerosis patients were profiled using high-throughput TCR beta sequencing. The multiple sclerosis controls were treatment-naive patients who had stable or active relapsing-remitting disease and met the revised McDonald criteria. CD8+ TEMRA cells were enriched by FACS, while bulk CD8+ and CD4+ T cells were purified by magnetic negative isolation. Blood was drawn into EDTA tubes, processed within 24 hours, and PBMCs were isolated by density gradient centrifugation. PBMCs destined for TCR sequencing were cryopreserved in liquid nitrogen and later thawed in a 37 °C water bath. The sorted or isolated CD4+, CD8+ and CD8+ TEMRA cells reached a purity of at least 90%.

This receptor was obtained from a human donor with multiple sclerosis. The material sequenced was CD4+ T cells from PBMCs. Recombination joined TRBV24-1 with TRBJ2-3; the D gene is tentatively TRBD1 or TRBD2, each matching 6 bases. The DNA sequence is given as TGTGCCACGGCAAGGGGGGGCACAGATACGCAGTATTTT. It encodes CATARGGTDTQYF.